Listed here are 3 T cell receptor beta chains from one sample, sequenced in a study of shared clonotypes between healthy human individuals. Method: immunoSEQ multiplex PCR; TCRdb's copy keeps in-frame clones and lacks some. Among fewer than 1.4 million clones listed, around 82% were seen once. Material: memory CD4+ T cells from PBMCs. This sample's subset: CD45RA-negative fraction. The source is a man younger than 35 in good health. Some clones in this sample may be carry-over from other donors' samples.

The rearrangement links TRBV27 to TRBJ2-3, with 11 bases lining up with TRBD2. Trimming cost V 3 bases and J 0 bases; bases outside gene matches: 8. CDR3 length: 18 residues. Per germline, CDR1 MNHEY and CDR2 SMNVEV (reference sequence). The DNA for the CDR3 is TGTGCCAGCAGTTTCGGAATGGGACTAGCGGTTAGCACAGATACGCAGTATTTT. This gives the protein CASSFGMGLAVSTDTQYF.

V gene TRBV4-1 combines with J gene TRBJ2-5; 11 positions match TRBD2. With V trimmed by 2 bases and J by 5 bases, 7 bases remained unmatched. The CDR3 spans 16 residues. Germline assignment: CDR1 MGHRA and CDR2 YSYEKL. CDR3 region: CASSQILAGAVETQYF. As DNA, the CDR3 is TGCGCCAGCAGCCAAATACTAGCGGGAGCTGTGGAGACCCAGTACTTC.

This chain connects TRBV19 to TRBJ2-2; 10 bases line up with TRBD2. Germline CDR1 and CDR2: LNHDA and SQIVND (reference sequence). This CDR3 region has 14 residues. V lost 2 bases to trimming and J lost 6 bases; unmatched junction nucleotides: 0. CDR3 bases: TGTGCCAGTAGTATAACTAGCGGGGCCGGGGAGCTGTTTTTT. This encodes CASSITSGAGELFF. The full variable domain, its missing parts supplied by reference TRBV19 and TRBJ2-2, is DGGITQSPKYLFRKEGQNVTLSCEQNLNHDAMYWYRQDPGQGLRLIYYSQIVNDFQKGDIAEGYSVSREKKESFPLTVTSAQKNPTAFYLCASSITSGAGELFFGEGSRLTVL.